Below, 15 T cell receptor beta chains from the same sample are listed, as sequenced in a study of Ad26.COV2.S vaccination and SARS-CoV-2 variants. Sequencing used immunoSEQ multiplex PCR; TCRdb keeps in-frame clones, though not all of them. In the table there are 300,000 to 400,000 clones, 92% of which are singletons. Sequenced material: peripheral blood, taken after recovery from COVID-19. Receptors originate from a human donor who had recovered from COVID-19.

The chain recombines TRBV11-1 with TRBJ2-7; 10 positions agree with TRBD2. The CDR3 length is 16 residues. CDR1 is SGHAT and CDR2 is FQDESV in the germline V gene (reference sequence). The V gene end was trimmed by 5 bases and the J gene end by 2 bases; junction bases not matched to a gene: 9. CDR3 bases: TGTGCCAGCAGCACCCCGACTAGCGGGTTGACCTACGAGCAGTACTTC. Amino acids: CASSTPTSGLTYEQYF.

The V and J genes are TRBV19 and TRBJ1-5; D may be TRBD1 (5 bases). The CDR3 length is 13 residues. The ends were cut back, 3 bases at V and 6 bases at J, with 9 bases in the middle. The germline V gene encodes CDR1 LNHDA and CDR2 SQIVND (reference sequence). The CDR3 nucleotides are TGTGCCAGTAGTATTTGGGGGGGTCAGCCCCAGCATTTT. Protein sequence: CASSIWGGQPQHF. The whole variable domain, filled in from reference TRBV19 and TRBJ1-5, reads DGGITQSPKYLFRKEGQNVTLSCEQNLNHDAMYWYRQDPGQGLRLIYYSQIVNDFQKGDIAEGYSVSREKKESFPLTVTSAQKNPTAFYLCASSIWGGQPQHFGDGTRLSIL.

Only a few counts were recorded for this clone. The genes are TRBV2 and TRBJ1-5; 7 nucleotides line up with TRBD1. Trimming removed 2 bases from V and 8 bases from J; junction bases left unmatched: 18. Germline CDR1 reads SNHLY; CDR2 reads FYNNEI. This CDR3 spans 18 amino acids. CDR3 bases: TGTGCCAGCAGTGAACGATTAGGGACAGCTCCGCAAGGGGAGCCCCAGCATTTT. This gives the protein CASSERLGTAPQGEPQHF.

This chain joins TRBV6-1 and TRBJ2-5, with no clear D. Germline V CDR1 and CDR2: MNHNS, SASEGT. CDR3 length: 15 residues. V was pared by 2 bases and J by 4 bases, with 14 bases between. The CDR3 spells CASSEMVRYSETQYF. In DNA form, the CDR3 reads TGTGCCAGCAGTGAAATGGTTAGGTATTCAGAGACCCAGTACTTC.

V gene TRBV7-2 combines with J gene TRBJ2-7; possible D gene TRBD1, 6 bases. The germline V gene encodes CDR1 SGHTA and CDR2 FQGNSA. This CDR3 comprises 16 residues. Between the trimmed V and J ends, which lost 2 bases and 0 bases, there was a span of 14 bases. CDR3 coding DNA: TGTGCCAGCAGCTTAACCGGGACATCTAGCTCCTACGAGCAGTACTTC. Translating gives CASSLTGTSSSYEQYF.

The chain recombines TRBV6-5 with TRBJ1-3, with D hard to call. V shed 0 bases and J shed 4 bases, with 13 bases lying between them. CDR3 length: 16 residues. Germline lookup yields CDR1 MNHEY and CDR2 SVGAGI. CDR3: CASSYSNGQAGNTIYF. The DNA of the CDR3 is TGTGCCAGCAGTTACTCGAATGGTCAGGCGGGAAACACCATATATTTT.

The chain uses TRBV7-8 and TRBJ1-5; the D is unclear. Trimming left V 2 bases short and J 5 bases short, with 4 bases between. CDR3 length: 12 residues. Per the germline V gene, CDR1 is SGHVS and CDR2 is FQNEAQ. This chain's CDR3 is CASSLRDQPQHF. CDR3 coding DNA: TGTGCCAGCAGCTTAAGAGATCAGCCCCAGCATTTT.

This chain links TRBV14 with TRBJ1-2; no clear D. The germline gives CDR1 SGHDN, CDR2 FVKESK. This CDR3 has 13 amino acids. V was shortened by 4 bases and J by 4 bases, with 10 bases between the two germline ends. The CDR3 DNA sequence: TGTGCCAGCAGCCGAGATAGAAGCTATGGCTACACCTTC. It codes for CASSRDRSYGYTF.

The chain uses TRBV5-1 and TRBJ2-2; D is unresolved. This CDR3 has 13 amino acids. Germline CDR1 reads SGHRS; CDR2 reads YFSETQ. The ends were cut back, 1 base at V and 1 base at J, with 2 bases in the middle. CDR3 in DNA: TGCGCCAGCAGCTTGAAGAACACCGGGGAGCTGTTTTTT. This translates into CASSLKNTGELFF.

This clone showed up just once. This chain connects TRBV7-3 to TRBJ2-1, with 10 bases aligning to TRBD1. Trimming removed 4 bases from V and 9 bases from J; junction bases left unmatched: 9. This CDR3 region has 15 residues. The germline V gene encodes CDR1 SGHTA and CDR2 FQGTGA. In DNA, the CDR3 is TGTGCCAGCAGCTCCACCGACAGGGGGCTTAGTGAGCAGTTCTTC. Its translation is CASSSTDRGLSEQFF.

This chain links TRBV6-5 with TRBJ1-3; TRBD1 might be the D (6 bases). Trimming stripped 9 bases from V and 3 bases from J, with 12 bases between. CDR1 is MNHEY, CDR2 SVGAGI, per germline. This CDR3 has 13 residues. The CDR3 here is CASNRDNGNTIYF. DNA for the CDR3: TGTGCCAGTAACCGGGACAATGGAAACACCATATATTTT.

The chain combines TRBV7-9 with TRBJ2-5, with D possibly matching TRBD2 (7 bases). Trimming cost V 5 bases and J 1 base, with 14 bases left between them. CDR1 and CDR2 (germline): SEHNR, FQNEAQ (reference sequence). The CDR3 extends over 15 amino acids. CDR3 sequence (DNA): TGTGCCAGCAGCCCCCTGGGGGGGGCCCAAGAGACCCAGTACTTC. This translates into CASSPLGGAQETQYF.

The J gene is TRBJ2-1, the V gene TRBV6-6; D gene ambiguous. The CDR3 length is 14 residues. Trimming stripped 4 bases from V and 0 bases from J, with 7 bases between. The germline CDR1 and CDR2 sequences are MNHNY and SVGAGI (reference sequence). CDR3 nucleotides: TGTGCCAGCAGTTGGACCACCTCCTACAATGAGCAGTTCTTC. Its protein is CASSWTTSYNEQFF.

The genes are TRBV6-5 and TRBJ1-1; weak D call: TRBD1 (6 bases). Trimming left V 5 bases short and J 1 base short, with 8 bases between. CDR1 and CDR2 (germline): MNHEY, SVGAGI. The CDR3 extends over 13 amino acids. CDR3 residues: CASSRTANTEAFF. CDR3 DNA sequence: TGTGCCAGCAGTAGGACAGCGAACACTGAAGCTTTCTTT.

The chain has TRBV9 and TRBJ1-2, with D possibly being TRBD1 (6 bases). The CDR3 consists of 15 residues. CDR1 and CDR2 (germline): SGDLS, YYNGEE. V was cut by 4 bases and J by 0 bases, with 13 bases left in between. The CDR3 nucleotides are TGTGCCAGCAGCCCCTTCGGGACACCTAACTATGGCTACACCTTC. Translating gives CASSPFGTPNYGYTF. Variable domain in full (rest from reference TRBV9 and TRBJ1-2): DSGVTQTPKHLITATGQRVTLRCSPRSGDLSVYWYQQSLDQGLQFLIQYYNGEERAKGNILERFSAQQFPDLHSELNLSSLELGDSALYFCASSPFGTPNYGYTFGSGTRLTVV.